This passage covers 15 T cell receptor beta chains from one sample sequenced in a study of T cells expressing NK-cell markers. TCRdb re-called the 5' RACE reads and shows each CDR3 protein once, DNA omitted. The sample shows a few hundred thousand distinct CDR3 sequences, and 3% to 4.5% sits with its ten largest clones. Sequencing used blood T cells: a sorted CD56 or NKG2C T cell subset, CD4+ or CD8+ T cells, or bulk PBMC T cells (not recorded which). Receptors were obtained from a man aged 18 to 35 in good health.

The chain recombines TRBV29-1 with TRBJ1-1; TCRdb picks TRBD1, but there is no DNA to check that call. This CDR3 region has 13 residues. Germline lookup yields CDR1 SQVTM and CDR2 ANQGSEA. The CDR3 protein is CSVGQGTNTEAFF.

The V call is TRBV3-1, the J call TRBJ1-3. Germline CDR1 and CDR2: LGHDT and YNNKEL (reference sequence). The CDR3 extends over 13 amino acids. CDR3: CASTREDGNTIYF.

The chain joins TRBV4-3 to TRBJ2-7; TCRdb gives TRBD2 as the D gene, but with no DNA this cannot be confirmed. Germline lookup yields CDR1 LGHNA and CDR2 YSLEER. The CDR3 is made up of 14 amino acids. The CDR3 here is CASSRGREDYEQYF.

The rearrangement links TRBV11-2 to TRBJ1-2. CDR1 is SGHAT and CDR2 is FQNNGV in the germline V gene. The CDR3 has 17 residues. CDR3 sequence: CASSLEWFGETNYGYTF.

The chain uses TRBV7-2 and TRBJ2-1; there is no DNA to check the TCRdb D call of TRBD2. The CDR3 is 14 amino acids. The germline V gene has CDR1 SGHTA and CDR2 FQGNSA. CDR3 loop: CASKSGRTGNEQFF.

The CDR3 reads CSAGTGTSGRDTQYF. V usage is TRBV20-1 and J usage is TRBJ2-3; TCRdb reports TRBD2, a call that lacks DNA to check it against. The CDR3 runs to 15 residues. CDR1 is DFQATT, CDR2 SNEGSKA, per germline (reference sequence).

This CDR3 is CASSKSTKRNQPQHF. This chain connects TRBV21-1 to TRBJ1-5. TRBV21-1 is a recognized pseudogene. The length of the CDR3 is 15 residues.

This chain uses TRBV19 with TRBJ2-4; TCRdb's assignment of TRBD2 cannot be checked, as there is no DNA. Germline assignment: CDR1 LNHDA and CDR2 SQIVND (reference sequence). CDR3 length: 17 residues. The CDR3: CASRLAGANLAKNIQYF. The entire variable domain, with the rest obtained from reference TRBV19 and TRBJ2-4, is as follows: DGGITQSPKYLFRKEGQNVTLSCEQNLNHDAMYWYRQDPGQGLRLIYYSQIVNDFQKGDIAEGYSVSREKKESFPLTVTSAQKNPTAFYLCASRLAGANLAKNIQYFGAGTRLSVL.

The chain has TRBV4-1 and TRBJ1-2; TCRdb reports TRBD1, a call that lacks DNA to check it against. The CDR3 is 15 amino acids. Germline loops: CDR1 MGHRA, CDR2 YSYEKL. The CDR3 spells CASAPASEQVYGYTF.

The V call is TRBV7-9, the J call TRBJ1-1. Germline assignment: CDR1 SEHNR and CDR2 FQNEAQ (reference sequence). This CDR3 spans 15 amino acids. The CDR3 here is CASSQHPGENTEAFF.

The V and J genes are TRBV5-5 and TRBJ2-5; TCRdb's D call, TRBD1, is unchecked because there is no DNA. CDR3 size: 16 residues. The germline V gene encodes CDR1 SGHKS and CDR2 YYEKEE (reference sequence). The CDR3 sequence is CASSWPRQGVRETQYF.

The gene calls are TRBV18 and TRBJ2-1; TCRdb gives TRBD1 as the D gene, but with no DNA this cannot be confirmed. Germline V CDR1 and CDR2: KGHSH, LQKENI. CDR3 length: 15 residues. The CDR3 reads CASSQPGQGSNEQFF.

The chain is built from TRBV5-1 and TRBJ1-2. The CDR3 runs to 11 residues. CDR1 and CDR2 from the germline V gene are SGHRS and YFSETQ. CDR3 sequence reads: CASSLEGGYTF. The full variable domain, with the rest looked up from reference TRBV5-1 and TRBJ1-2, is KAGVTQTPRYLIKTRGQQVTLSCSPISGHRSVSWYQQTPGQGLQFLFEYFSETQRNKGNFPGRFSGRQFSNSRSEMNVSTLELGDSALYLCASSLEGGYTFGSGTRLTVV.

This chain uses TRBV7-3 with TRBJ2-3; TCRdb's assignment of TRBD2 cannot be checked, as there is no DNA. The CDR3 consists of 14 residues. Germline CDR1 is SGHTA and CDR2 is FQGTGA. This CDR3 reads CATMTSGSTDTQYF.

The chain combines TRBV29-1 with TRBJ1-1; TCRdb's D gene call, TRBD1, goes unchecked for lack of DNA. Germline loops: CDR1 SQVTM, CDR2 ANQGSEA. There are 14 residues in the CDR3. The CDR3 sequence: CSAGTGGRYTEAFF. The full variable domain, in which reference TRBV29-1 and TRBJ1-1 provide the parts outside the CDR3, is SAVISQKPSRDICQRGTSLTIQCQVDSQVTMMFWYRQQPGQSLTLIATANQGSEATYESGFVIDKFPISRPNLTFSTLTVSNMSPEDSSIYLCSAGTGGRYTEAFFGQGTRLTVV.